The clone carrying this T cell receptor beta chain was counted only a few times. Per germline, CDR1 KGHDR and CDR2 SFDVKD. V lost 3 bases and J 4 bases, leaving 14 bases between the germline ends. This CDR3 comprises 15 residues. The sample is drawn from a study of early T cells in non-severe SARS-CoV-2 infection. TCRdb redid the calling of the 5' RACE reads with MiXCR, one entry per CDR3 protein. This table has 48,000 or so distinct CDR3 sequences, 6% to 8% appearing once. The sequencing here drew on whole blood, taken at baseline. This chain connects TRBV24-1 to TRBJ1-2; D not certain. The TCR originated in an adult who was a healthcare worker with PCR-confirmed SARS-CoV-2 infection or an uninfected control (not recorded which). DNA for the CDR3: TGTGCCACCAGTGATACCTCGGCAGGTACCTATGGCTACACCTTC. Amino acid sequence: CATSDTSAGTYGYTF.